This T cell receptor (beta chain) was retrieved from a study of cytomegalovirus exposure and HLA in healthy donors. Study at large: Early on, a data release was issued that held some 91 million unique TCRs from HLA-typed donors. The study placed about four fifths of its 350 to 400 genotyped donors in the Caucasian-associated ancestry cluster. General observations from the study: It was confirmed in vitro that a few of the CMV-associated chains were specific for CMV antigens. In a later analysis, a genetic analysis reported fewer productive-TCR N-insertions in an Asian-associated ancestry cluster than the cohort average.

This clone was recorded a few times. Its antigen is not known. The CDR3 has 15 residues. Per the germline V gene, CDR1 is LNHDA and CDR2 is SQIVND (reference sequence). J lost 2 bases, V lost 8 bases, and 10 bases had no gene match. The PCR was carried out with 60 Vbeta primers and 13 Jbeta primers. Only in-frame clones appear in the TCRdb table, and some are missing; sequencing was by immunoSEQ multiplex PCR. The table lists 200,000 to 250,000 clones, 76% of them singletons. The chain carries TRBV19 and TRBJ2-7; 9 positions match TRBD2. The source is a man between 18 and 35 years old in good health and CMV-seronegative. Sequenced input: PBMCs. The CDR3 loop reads CASSERAGGPYEQYF. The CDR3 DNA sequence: TGTGCCAGTTCGGAGAGAGCGGGAGGCCCCTACGAGCAGTACTTC.